The clone carrying this T cell receptor (beta chain) was seen a handful of times. Its matching antigen is unknown. The source of the sample is a study of T cell responses to AZD1222 COVID-19 vaccine. Study results and limitations: Sampling that yielded the repertoires occurred only after the peak T cell response. Clonal diversity may have been underestimated, and the donors were mostly white British, with more females than males.

The V end lost 5 bases, the J end lost 4 bases, and 18 bases lay between the germline ends. CDR1 is MNHEY, CDR2 SMNVEV, per germline (reference sequence). CDR3 size: 16 residues. Sequenced by immunoSEQ multiplex PCR; TCRdb stores in-frame clones only, minus some. The data show about 86,000 clones, more than 90% seen once. This sequence originates from an adult in good health. The specimen was peripheral blood, collected on day 0 of AZD1222 vaccination. This chain links TRBV27 with TRBJ2-1; no reliable D call. The CDR3 here is CASSHAGGPIYNEQFF. The CDR3 region has the DNA TGTGCCAGCAGTCACGCCGGCGGACCCATTTACAATGAGCAGTTCTTC.